Sequencing of this T cell receptor beta chain was carried out in a study of human T cells and chemical hapten exposure. TCRdb reanalysed the RACE reads using MiXCR and keeps one entry per CDR3 protein. The top ten hold 2.6% of the sample, which has roughly 380,000 distinct CDR3 sequences, roughly 5.3% seen once. CDR3 length equals 14 residues. V lost 2 bases to trimming and J lost 4 bases, with 9 bases between them. The sample's time point: pre-sensitization, week 0. Described treatment: therapeutic diphenylcyclopropenone sensitization with weekly scalp DPC. This chain joins TRBV12-3 or TRBV12-4 and TRBJ1-3; no clear D gene. The sequencing here drew on whole blood, taken in connection with sensitization to the hapten diphenylcyclopropenone (DPC). The sequence derives from a woman between 45 and 60 years old with alopecia areata. Some clones in this sample may be carry-over from other donors' samples. The CDR3 DNA sequence: TGTGCCAGCAGTTTATCAGTTGAGGGAAACACCATATATTTT. Amino acids: CASSLSVEGNTIYF.